A selection of T cell receptor beta chains follows, all from one sample in a study of blood T cell repertoires in COVID-19. Assay: immunoSEQ multiplex PCR; the TCRdb copy retains only in-frame clones and omits some. The table has approximately 5,500 clones, roughly 84% seen once. The sequenced sample consisted of peripheral blood. Receptors originate from a woman aged 80 or older with acute or convalescent COVID-19. Both conserved end residues are part of each CDR3. The D gene is left open where the match is weak. For some rows the clone size is stated as once, few or many, or as a class when expanded; others skip it.

d_gene	v_gene	j_gene	abundance	CDR3nt	CDR3aa
.	TRBV7-3	TRBJ2-7	.	TGTGCCAGCAGCTTAGGTGGAGGCGCAGGCCTCTACGAGCAGTACTTC	CASSLGGGAGLYEQYF
TRBD1	TRBV2	TRBJ1-1	.	TGTGCCAGCAGTGTTTTGGGACAGGGCGCCACTGAAGCTTTCTTT	CASSVLGQGATEAFF
.	TRBV7-8	TRBJ1-2	.	TGTGCCAGCAGCCGGGGCAGTAACTATGGCTACACCTTC	CASSRGSNYGYTF
TRBD1	TRBV18	TRBJ1-1	.	TGTGCCAGCTCACCGGGAGTGGGGACAGGGGTCTCCGAGGCTTTCTTT	CASSPGVGTGVSEAFF
.	TRBV2	TRBJ1-6	.	TGTGCCGGATCTGGCAGAGGGTCAATTGGGGCCCTCCACTTT	CAGSGRGSIGALHF
.	TRBV5-1	TRBJ1-1	few	TGCGCCAGCAGTTGGGATGGGGCGAACACTGAAGCTTTCTTT	CASSWDGANTEAFF
.	TRBV11-2	TRBJ2-7	.	TGTGCCAGCAGCTTAGGGGGCCAGGAGCAGTACTTC	CASSLGGQEQYF
TRBD1	TRBV7-8	TRBJ1-5	.	TGTGCCAGCAGCCCCCGACAGGGGGCAGGGCAGCCCCAGCATTTT	CASSPRQGAGQPQHF
.	TRBV5-4	TRBJ2-7	few	TGTGCCAGCAGCAACGGGATCTACGAGCAGTACTTC	CASSNGIYEQYF
.	TRBV10-1	TRBJ1-1	once	TGCGCCAGCAGTGTAGAGGGGGACACTGAAGCTTTCTTT	CASSVEGDTEAFF
.	TRBV3-1/TRBV3-2	TRBJ1-1	few	TGTGCCAGCAGCCAAGGAGGAAACGGATGGACTGAAGCTTTCTTT	CASSQGGNGWTEAFF
.	TRBV28	TRBJ1-1	.	TGTGCCAGCAGGGGGCTGAGCACTGAAGCTTTCTTT	CASRGLSTEAFF
.	TRBV18	TRBJ1-1	.	TGTGCCAGCTCACCAGAGGGCTTTCAGGGGATCACTGAAGCTTTCTTT	CASSPEGFQGITEAFF
.	TRBV5-6	TRBJ2-3	.	TGTGCCAGCAGCTGGGGCGGTGCCGATACGCAGTATTTT	CASSWGGADTQYF
.	TRBV7-9	TRBJ2-1	.	TGTGCCAGCAGCTTTCTCACGACAGGTCGTGAGCAGTTCTTC	CASSFLTTGREQFF
TRBD1	TRBV5-1	TRBJ2-1	.	TGCGCCAGCAGCTCTCCGGGACAGCTAGCTCAGTTCTTC	CASSSPGQLAQFF
.	TRBV30	TRBJ1-2	.	TGTGCCTGTACCCATTGGCCTTATGGCTACACCTTC	CACTHWPYGYTF
.	TRBV5-1	TRBJ1-6	.	TGCGCCAGCACCCTTGGGGAGCATCCCAATTCACCCCTCCACTTT	CASTLGEHPNSPLHF
.	TRBV29-1	TRBJ2-3	.	TGCAGCCTGGCGGTACCTAGCACAGATACGCAGTATTTT	CSLAVPSTDTQYF
.	TRBV10-3	TRBJ1-2	.	TGTGCCATCAGTAGACTGACAGATCCCTATGGCTACACCTTC	CAISRLTDPYGYTF
.	TRBV14	TRBJ1-3	few	TGTGCCAGCAGCTCCAGGATTGGAAACACCATATATTTT	CASSSRIGNTIYF
.	TRBV9	TRBJ2-2	.	TGTGCCAGCAGCGTATTCAGGAACGCGAACACCGGGGAGCTGTTTTTT	CASSVFRNANTGELFF
TRBD2	TRBV5-1	TRBJ2-5	.	TGCGCCAGCAGCTTGGCCGGCCTAGCGGGGATGGAGACCCAGTACTTC	CASSLAGLAGMETQYF
.	TRBV5-6	TRBJ1-1	.	TGTGCCAGCAGCTTTTCGGAACAGGGGAACACTGAAGCTTTCTTT	CASSFSEQGNTEAFF
TRBD1	TRBV9	TRBJ2-1	.	TGTGCCAGCAGAGCGGGGACAGGGGACAATGAGCAGTTCTTC	CASRAGTGDNEQFF
.	TRBV5-1	TRBJ2-5	.	TGCGCCAGCATCCGTTCCGTGGGGGGAGAGACCCAGTACTTC	CASIRSVGGETQYF
.	TRBV5-4	TRBJ2-1	few	TGTGCCAGCAGCCCCCGACTGGAGGCGTCCTACAATGAGCAGTTCTTC	CASSPRLEASYNEQFF
.	TRBV7-9	TRBJ2-7	.	TGTGCCAGCAGCCCTAGGGGATACGAGCAGTACTTC	CASSPRGYEQYF
TRBD1	TRBV3-1/TRBV3-2	TRBJ1-6	.	TGTGCCAGCAGCCCCGACAGGGTTAACTCACCCCTCCACTTT	CASSPDRVNSPLHF
.	TRBV7-3	TRBJ2-6	.	TGTGCCAGCAGCCGGGAAAATTTGGGTGGGGCCAACGTCCTGACTTTC	CASSRENLGGANVLTF
.	TRBV30	TRBJ1-1	.	TGTGCCTGGAGTCAGAGGATGACTGAAGCTTTCTTT	CAWSQRMTEAFF
TRBD1	TRBV2	TRBJ1-1	once	TGTGCCAGCAGTACAGGGGGACACACTGAAGCTTTCTTT	CASSTGGHTEAFF
TRBD2	TRBV14	TRBJ2-5	.	TGTGCCAGCAGCCCCAGACTAGCGGGGGCTCAGTACCAAGAGACCCAGTACTTC	CASSPRLAGAQYQETQYF
TRBD1	TRBV5-1	TRBJ1-4	.	TGCGCCAGCAGCCGACAGGGGACGGTTGCAACTAATGAAAAACTGTTTTTT	CASSRQGTVATNEKLFF
.	TRBV7-9	TRBJ1-2	.	TGTGCCAGCAGCGCCGTTCAGGGACTTGGGGGCTACACCTTC	CASSAVQGLGGYTF
.	TRBV2	TRBJ2-1	few	TGTGCCAGCCTACCCGATAGCGGATCCGAGCAGTTCTTC	CASLPDSGSEQFF
TRBD1	TRBV11-2	TRBJ1-1	.	TGTGCCAGCAGCAGGGGACAGGGAGGCACTGAAGCTTTCTTT	CASSRGQGGTEAFF
.	TRBV2	TRBJ1-1	.	TGTGCCAGCAGTGGCGGGGGGGGGAACACTGAAGCTTTCTTT	CASSGGGGNTEAFF
.	TRBV2	TRBJ2-1	.	TGTGCCAGCTTCGGGCAGGGCGGCGGAGAGCAGTTCTTC	CASFGQGGGEQFF
.	TRBV6-6	TRBJ2-7	.	TGTGCCAGCACAAACAGGGTCCCCGGGGAGCAGTACTTC	CASTNRVPGEQYF
TRBD1	TRBV5-1	TRBJ1-1	.	TGCGCCAGCAGCTTGGTTCGAGGGACAGGGGAATTGAACACTGAAGCTTTCTTT	CASSLVRGTGELNTEAFF
.	TRBV7-2	TRBJ1-1	.	TGTGCCAGCAGCTTACGAGTACAGCTGAACACTGAAGCTTTCTTT	CASSLRVQLNTEAFF
TRBD2	TRBV4-1	TRBJ2-5	.	TGCGCCAGCAGCCAAGATCGAGGGTTCAAAGAACTAGCGGGGACAAGGACCCAGTACTTC	CASSQDRGFKELAGTRTQYF
TRBD1	TRBV19	TRBJ2-1	.	TGTGCCAGTAGTATTCTATCGGGACAGGGCGGGAATGAGCAGTTCTTC	CASSILSGQGGNEQFF
TRBD1	TRBV4-1	TRBJ2-5	.	TGCGCCAGCAGCCGAAAACACGGTACCGGGGACAGGGCAGAGACCCAGTACTTC	CASSRKHGTGDRAETQYF
TRBD1	TRBV6-5	TRBJ1-2	.	TGTGCCAGCAGAATAGACAGGGGGGCCCTATATGGCTACACCTTC	CASRIDRGALYGYTF
TRBD2	TRBV18	TRBJ2-5	once	TGTGCCAGCTCCCGTATTTCCCTAGCGGGGACCCAGTACTTC	CASSRISLAGTQYF
.	TRBV19	TRBJ2-5	.	TGTGCCAGTAGTATAGGGCAGGGCGAATGGGAGACCCAGTACTTC	CASSIGQGEWETQYF
TRBD2	TRBV19	TRBJ2-5	.	TGTGCCAGTACCCTTGGGCTAGCGGAAGAGACCCAGTACTTC	CASTLGLAEETQYF
.	TRBV24-1	TRBJ1-3	.	TGTGCCACCAGTGATTCGGGCAGGGGAGGAAACACCATATATTTT	CATSDSGRGGNTIYF
.	TRBV5-6	TRBJ2-5	.	TGTGCCAGCAGCAAAGTATCTAAATCCCAAGAGACCCAGTACTTC	CASSKVSKSQETQYF